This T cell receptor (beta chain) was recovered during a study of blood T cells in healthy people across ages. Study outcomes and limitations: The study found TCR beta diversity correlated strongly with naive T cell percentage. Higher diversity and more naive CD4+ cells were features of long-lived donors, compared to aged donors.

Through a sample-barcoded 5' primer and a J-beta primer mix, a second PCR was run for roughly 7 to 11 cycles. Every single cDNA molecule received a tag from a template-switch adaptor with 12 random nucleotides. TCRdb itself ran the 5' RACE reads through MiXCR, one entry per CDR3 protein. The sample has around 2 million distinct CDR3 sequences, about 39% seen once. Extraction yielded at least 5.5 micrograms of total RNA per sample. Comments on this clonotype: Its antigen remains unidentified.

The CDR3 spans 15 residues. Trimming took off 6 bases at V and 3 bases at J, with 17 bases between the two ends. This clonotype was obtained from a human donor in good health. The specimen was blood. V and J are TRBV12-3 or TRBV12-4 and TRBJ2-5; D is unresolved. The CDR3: CASSPTVRLKETQYF. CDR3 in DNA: TGTGCCAGCAGCCCTACCGTCAGACTCAAAGAGACCCAGTACTTC.